Following are 14 T cell receptor beta chains from one sample sequenced in a study of radiation and T cells in renal cell carcinoma. Using immunoSEQ multiplex PCR, the repertoire was profiled, and TCRdb retains in-frame clones only, with some absent. The table has 150,000 or so clones, 87% seen once. Time point meaning: blood 2 weeks post-SBRT. The treatment is: 15 Gy SBRT to primary tumor, nephrectomy 4 weeks later. This sample comprised blood, obtained from a patient whose treatment included radiotherapy and nephrectomy. These receptors all come from a woman aged 45 to 65 with renal cell carcinoma.

The V gene is TRBV6-5, the J gene TRBJ1-2; no firm D call. The germline V gene has CDR1 MNHEY and CDR2 SVGAGI. V was shortened by 0 bases and J by 8 bases, with 13 bases between the two germline ends. This CDR3 is built from 14 residues. CDR3 region: CASSYSSRVGGYTF. CDR3 DNA: TGTGCCAGCAGTTACTCGAGCCGGGTTGGGGGCTACACCTTC.

In DNA form, the CDR3 reads TGTGCCAGCAGCTTAGGTGGGGCCTCTGGAAACACCATATATTTT. Translating gives CASSLGGASGNTIYF. The gene calls are TRBV7-9 and TRBJ1-3, with a possible D match to TRBD1 (5 bases). The V and J ends lost 1 base and 0 bases respectively, with 7 bases between them. Germline CDR1 SEHNR, CDR2 FQNEAQ (reference sequence). This CDR3 is 15 amino acids long. The whole variable domain, remainder taken from reference TRBV7-9 and TRBJ1-3, is DTGVSQNPRHKITKRGQNVTFRCDPISEHNRLYWYRQTLGQGPEFLTYFQNEAQLEKSRLLSDRFSAERPKGSFSTLEIQRTEQGDSAMYLCASSLGGASGNTIYFGEGSWLTVV.

This chain uses TRBV6-1 with TRBJ2-5; TRBD2 matches 9 bases. The CDR3 runs 15 residues. V lost 1 base and J lost 5; bases outside the gene matches: 5. The germline CDR1 and CDR2 sequences are MNHNS and SASEGT. CDR3 amino acids: CASSEGTSAGETQYF. The CDR3 DNA is TGTGCCAGCAGTGAAGGGACTAGCGCCGGGGAGACCCAGTACTTC.

The chain has TRBV10-3 and TRBJ2-3, with TRBD2 as a possible D gene (7 bases). From germline, CDR1 is ENHRY and CDR2 SYGVKD. V lost 0 bases, J lost 3 bases, and 22 bases lay in between. The CDR3 runs to 19 residues. The CDR3 coding sequence is TGTGCCATCAGTGAGTCGACTCACGGGGGGCTGGGGAGTACAGATACGCAGTATTTT. It specifies CAISESTHGGLGSTDTQYF.

The V and J genes are TRBV2 and TRBJ2-1; the D call may be TRBD1 or TRBD2 (6 bases each). The germline V and J ends were trimmed by 4 bases and 6 bases, with 22 bases remaining between them. Germline assignment: CDR1 SNHLY and CDR2 FYNNEI. The CDR3 length is 17 residues. The CDR3 protein is CASSAESSGAMGNEQFF. As DNA, the CDR3 is TGTGCCAGCAGTGCGGAGTCTTCGGGGGCCATGGGCAATGAGCAGTTCTTC.

V and J are TRBV5-6 and TRBJ1-3; D unclear. Trimming removed 1 base from V and 0 bases from J, with 11 bases in between. Germline assignment: CDR1 SGHDT and CDR2 YYEEEE. The CDR3 runs to 16 residues. CDR3 loop: CASSLLTGSSGNTIYF. In DNA form, the CDR3 reads TGTGCCAGCAGCTTGTTGACGGGAAGCTCTGGAAACACCATATATTTT.

This chain joins TRBV5-1 and TRBJ2-3; D is perhaps TRBD1 (8 bases). The CDR3 consists of 14 residues. V lost 4 bases to trimming and J lost 3 bases, with 12 bases between them. Per germline, CDR1 SGHRS and CDR2 YFSETQ. The CDR3 here is CASSEQGGTDTQYF. CDR3 DNA: TGCGCCAGCAGCGAACAGGGGGGGACAGATACGCAGTATTTT. The full variable domain, rest sourced from reference TRBV5-1 and TRBJ2-3, is KAGVTQTPRYLIKTRGQQVTLSCSPISGHRSVSWYQQTPGQGLQFLFEYFSETQRNKGNFPGRFSGRQFSNSRSEMNVSTLELGDSALYLCASSEQGGTDTQYFGPGTRLTVL.

The chain uses TRBV7-9 and TRBJ1-6; no clear D gene. Germline V CDR1 and CDR2: SEHNR, FQNEAQ (reference sequence). The CDR3 has 16 amino acids. V lost 3 bases, J lost 9 bases, and 18 bases lay in between. CDR3 DNA: TGTGCCAGCAGCTTGGGAAGTCCAGGCCGTGGTTCACCCCTCCACTTT. Translation gives CASSLGSPGRGSPLHF.

This sequence joins TRBV2 and TRBJ2-7; D uncertain. The germline V gene has CDR1 SNHLY and CDR2 FYNNEI. Trimming shortened V by 1 base and J by 1 base, and 8 bases separated the two germline ends. This CDR3 is built from 14 residues. The chain's CDR3 is CASSEVFRSYEQYF. CDR3 DNA sequence: TGTGCCAGCAGTGAAGTTTTCAGGTCCTACGAGCAGTACTTC.

This clone was counted once. Written as DNA, the CDR3 is TGTGCCAGCAGCTTAAACGGTTGGTCCTACAATGAGCAGTTCTTC. Its protein is CASSLNGWSYNEQFF. The chain couples TRBV5-6 to TRBJ2-1; D unclear. The CDR3 covers 15 residues. CDR1 and CDR2 from the germline V gene are SGHDT and YYEEEE. Trimming stripped 2 bases from V and 1 base from J, with 10 bases between.

V gene TRBV7-2 combines with J gene TRBJ1-4; 12 bases are a match to TRBD1. Trimming removed 1 base from V and 10 bases from J; junction bases left unmatched: 4. Germline values: CDR1 SGHTA, CDR2 FQGNSA. The CDR3 runs to 15 residues. Written as DNA, the CDR3 is TGTGCCAGCAGCTTAGTAGGGACAGGGGGCGCAAAACTGTTTTTT. It specifies CASSLVGTGGAKLFF.

This clone was counted a single time. The chain employs TRBV25-1 and TRBJ2-2, with TRBD1 as a possible D gene (6 bases). The CDR3 sequence is 13 residues long. CDR1 MGHDK and CDR2 SYGVNS come from the germline V gene. Trimming shortened V by 7 bases and J by 1 base, and 7 bases separated the two germline ends. DNA for the CDR3: TGTGCCAGCACGGGACAGAACACCGGGGAGCTGTTTTTT. Translated, it gives CASTGQNTGELFF.

The rearrangement joins TRBV28 to TRBJ2-4; D unclear. V lost 3 bases and J 0 bases, leaving 12 bases between the germline ends. CDR3 length equals 16 residues. Germline CDR1 MDHEN, CDR2 SYDVKM. CDR3 nucleotide sequence: TGTGCCAGCAGTTTTGACTCAGCATTAGCCAAAAACATTCAGTACTTC. Protein: CASSFDSALAKNIQYF. Full variable domain (remainder filled in from reference TRBV28 and TRBJ2-4): DVKVTQSSRYLVKRTGEKVFLECVQDMDHENMFWYRQDPGLGLRLIYFSYDVKMKEKGDIPEGYSVSREKKERFSLILESASTNQTSMYLCASSFDSALAKNIQYFGAGTRLSVL.

The chain is built from TRBV9 and TRBJ2-1; no reliable D call. The V gene lost 0 bases and the J gene lost 7 bases, with 14 bases spanning the gap. CDR1 and CDR2 (germline): SGDLS, YYNGEE. The CDR3 has 15 amino acids. The CDR3 sequence is CASSVGAGDGNEQFF. CDR3 bases: TGTGCCAGCAGCGTAGGGGCAGGAGACGGGAATGAGCAGTTCTTC.